This record looks at one TCR beta chain sequence and its context. As yet, its antigen is unknown. The data are from a study of siplizumab effects on memory and regulatory T cells. Each sample had around 99,000 TCR templates assayed. Measured with immunoSEQ multiplex PCR; TCRdb has only the in-frame clones, and not every one. The profile shows 65,000 to 70,000 clones, over 80% of them singletons. Trimming cost V 1 base and J 1 base, with 9 bases left between them. This CDR3 has 15 residues. Germline loops: CDR1 SGHDT, CDR2 YYEEEE. The study's findings and limits: Whether proliferating Tregs in siplizumab cultures suppress was not functionally confirmed. Poor capture below about 10^-5 frequency left most alloreactive clones unmapped to unstimulated subsets. The study found naive T cells seemingly more diverse than memory cells and seemingly major alloresponse contributors.

V and J are TRBV5-6 and TRBJ2-4; D is uncertain. The sequence derives from a human donor in good health. Material: Tregs sorted from blood. In nucleotides, the CDR3 is TGTGCCAGCAGCTTGAGGTTGGTGGCCAAAAACATTCAGTACTTC. It codes for CASSLRLVAKNIQYF.